The 25 T cell receptor beta chains listed next were all sequenced from one sample in a study of OX40 agonist ivuxolimab in advanced cancers. Some clones are missing from TCRdb's copy, which holds only in-frame ones; the method was immunoSEQ multiplex PCR. The sample has 90,000 to 150,000 clones, 85% to 90% seen once. The sequencing here drew on CD4+ or CD8+ T cells sorted from blood, taken in a trial of the OX40 agonist ivuxolimab. These receptors all come from an adult with an advanced solid tumor such as melanoma, head and neck, liver or kidney cancer.

V is TRBV21-1 and J is TRBJ1-2; TRBD1, the table's D call, was not compared with the DNA. TRBV21-1 is reported as a pseudogene. This CDR3 region has 13 residues. The DNA of the CDR3 is TGTGCCAGCAGCACGAGACAGGGCTATGGCTACACCTTC. Protein product: CASSTRQGYGYTF.

The CDR3 DNA reads as TGCGCCAGCAGCTTCTCGTTTGGTCAGCCCCAGCATTTT. Its translation is CASSFSFGQPQHF. The genes are TRBV5-1 and TRBJ1-5, with no clear D. The germline V gene has CDR1 SGHRS and CDR2 YFSETQ. This CDR3 contains 13 residues. Trimming stripped 2 bases from V and 6 bases from J, with 9 bases between.

This clone was detected only a few times. The chain carries TRBV7-2 and TRBJ1-2, with 10 bases fitting TRBD1. The V gene's germline CDR1 is SGHTA and CDR2 FQGNSA. The CDR3 is 13 residues long. V shed 5 bases, J shed 8 bases, and the junction held 5 bases outside the gene matches. CDR3 in amino acids: CASSPDRGRGYTF. The DNA of the CDR3 is TGTGCCAGCAGCCCAGACAGGGGGCGAGGCTACACCTTC.

The chain links TRBV18 to TRBJ2-3; a weak D match, TRBD2 (6 bases). The CDR3 contains 13 residues. The germline V gene has CDR1 KGHSH and CDR2 LQKENI. The germline V and J ends were trimmed by 8 bases and 5 bases, with 14 bases remaining between them. Here the CDR3 DNA reads TGTGCCAGCCCGGAGGGGTCTGGAGATACGCAGTATTTT. Protein product: CASPEGSGDTQYF.

Worth noting for this clone: This same CDR3 is encoded by further DNA sequences in the sample. The J gene is TRBJ2-7, the V gene TRBV18, with 7 bases fitting TRBD2. The germline V gene has CDR1 KGHSH and CDR2 LQKENI. The CDR3 spans 12 residues. Trimming removed 3 bases from V and 7 bases from J; junction bases left unmatched: 3. This CDR3 is CASSPGGDEQYF. The CDR3, as DNA: TGTGCCAGCTCACCGGGGGGGGATGAGCAGTACTTC.

The V and J genes are TRBV10-1 and TRBJ1-5; D may be TRBD1 (5 bases). The ends were cut back, 0 bases at V and 5 bases at J, with 8 bases in the middle. This CDR3 spans 14 amino acids. In germline, CDR1 is WNHNN, CDR2 SYGVQD (reference sequence). The DNA of the CDR3 is TGCGCCAGCAGTGAGTCTGGCAGGGATCAGCCCCAGCATTTT. The encoded protein is CASSESGRDQPQHF.

The V and J genes are TRBV25-1 and TRBJ2-7; a possible D gene is TRBD2 (6 bases). The germline CDR1 and CDR2 sequences are MGHDK and SYGVNS. V lost 6 bases and J lost 6, with 21 bases in between. This CDR3 region has 15 residues. In DNA form, the CDR3 reads TGTGCCAGCAGCTCCAACAGCGGGTGGAGTAGCGAGCAGTACTTC. This encodes CASSSNSGWSSEQYF.

The chain carries TRBV11-2 and TRBJ2-3; D unclear. V gave up 3 bases and J gave up 5 bases, with 12 bases separating them. Germline values: CDR1 SGHAT, CDR2 FQNNGV. The CDR3 loop spans 14 amino acids. The CDR3 sequence: CASSFVFLGDTQYF. CDR3 nucleotide sequence: TGTGCCAGCAGCTTCGTGTTTCTGGGAGATACGCAGTATTTT.

The chain uses TRBV6-5 and TRBJ1-2; D unclear. The germline V gene encodes CDR1 MNHEY and CDR2 SVGAGI. Trimming shortened V by 0 bases and J by 2 bases, and 10 bases separated the two germline ends. The CDR3 covers 15 residues. CDR3 protein: CASSYSSVGNYGYTF. In nucleotides, the CDR3 is TGTGCCAGCAGTTACTCCTCGGTGGGGAACTATGGCTACACCTTC.

V usage is TRBV2 and J usage is TRBJ2-3; 16 nucleotides line up with TRBD2. Germline loops: CDR1 SNHLY, CDR2 FYNNEI. The CDR3 loop spans 17 amino acids. V gave up 8 bases and J gave up 1 base; unmatched junction bases: 6. CDR3 in DNA: TGTGCCAGCCGGGGACTAGCGGGGGGGCTTGGCACAGATACGCAGTATTTT. It specifies CASRGLAGGLGTDTQYF.

For this clone: One end of the junction varies from germline; a read error may be responsible. The gene calls are TRBV19 and TRBJ1-4; D gene unclear. From germline, CDR1 is LNHDA and CDR2 SQIVND (reference sequence). This CDR3 region has 13 residues. This CDR3 is CASSISVTEELFF. The CDR3 region has the DNA TGTGCCAGTAGTATTTCGGTGACTGAAGAACTGTTTTTT.

The chain carries TRBV7-3 and TRBJ2-3, with 8 bases identical to TRBD1. V was pared by 5 bases and J by 5 bases, with 6 bases of the junction left unmatched. Germline values: CDR1 SGHTA, CDR2 FQGTGA. The CDR3 runs to 14 residues. Here the CDR3 DNA reads TGTGCCAGCAGCCCCGGACAGGGTGAAGATACGCAGTATTTT. It codes for CASSPGQGEDTQYF. Together with reference TRBV7-3 and TRBJ2-3, the CDR3 gives the full variable domain: GAGVSQTPSNKVTEKGKYVELRCDPISGHTALYWYRQSLGQGPEFLIYFQGTGAADDSGLPNDRFFAVRPEGSVSTLKIQRTERGDSAVYLCASSPGQGEDTQYFGPGTRLTVL.

The rearrangement uses TRBV28 and TRBJ1-2; D possibly corresponds to TRBD1 (6 bases). This CDR3 comprises 14 residues. Trimming took 4 bases from V and 4 from J, leaving 13 bases between them. CDR1 is MDHEN, CDR2 SYDVKM, per germline. For the CDR3, the DNA is TGTGCCAGCAGTTCAGGGGTCCCATCCTATGGCTACACCTTC. Translated, it gives CASSSGVPSYGYTF.

This clone was seen more than once but under ten times. This chain joins TRBV5-4 and TRBJ1-6; tentative D call: TRBD1 (5 bases). The germline V gene encodes CDR1 SGHNT and CDR2 YYREEE (reference sequence). The V gene lost 0 bases and the J gene lost 6 bases, with 7 bases spanning the gap. The CDR3 runs 14 residues. The CDR3 region is CASSLEQANSPLHF. The CDR3 nucleotides read TGTGCCAGCAGCTTGGAACAGGCTAATTCACCCCTCCACTTT. Full variable domain (outside the CDR3, taken from reference TRBV5-4 and TRBJ1-6): ETGVTQSPTHLIKTRGQQVTLRCSSQSGHNTVSWYQQALGQGPQFIFQYYREEENGRGNFPPRFSGLQFPNYSSELNVNALELDDSALYLCASSLEQANSPLHFGNGTRLTVT.

The rearrangement links TRBV6-4 to TRBJ2-7, with D possibly matching TRBD2 (6 bases). CDR1 MRHNA and CDR2 SNTAGT come from the germline V gene. CDR3 size: 15 residues. V lost 1 base to trimming and J lost 0 bases, with 10 bases between them. For the CDR3, the DNA is TGTGCCAGCAGTGACTGGGGACTCTTCTCCTACGAGCAGTACTTC. It is translated as CASSDWGLFSYEQYF.

This chain joins TRBV19 and TRBJ1-1; D is perhaps TRBD1 (6 bases). This CDR3 region has 14 residues. Germline loops: CDR1 LNHDA, CDR2 SQIVND (reference sequence). V gave up 7 bases and J gave up 0 bases, with 12 bases separating them. The CDR3 sequence: CASKGTHMNTEAFF. Written as DNA, the CDR3 is TGTGCCAGTAAAGGGACACATATGAACACTGAAGCTTTCTTT.

This sequence joins TRBV15 and TRBJ1-4, with D unresolved. This CDR3 has 15 residues. Looked up from germline, CDR1 is LNHNV and CDR2 is YYDKDF (reference sequence). V was clipped by 1 base and J by 8 bases, with 14 bases between them. CDR3 DNA: TGTGCCACCAGCAGAGGGGGAGGGATTGGCGAAAAACTGTTTTTT. This translates into CATSRGGGIGEKLFF.

This chain links TRBV10-3 with TRBJ2-7; 11 positions agree with TRBD1. Germline trimming cut 9 bases from V and 2 bases from J; bases unmatched to any gene: 6. CDR3 size: 14 residues. Germline V gives CDR1 ENHRY, CDR2 SYGVKD. DNA of the CDR3: TGTGCCATTTGGGCGGGACAGGGGGCCTACGAGCAGTACTTC. This translates into CAIWAGQGAYEQYF.

The chain has TRBV5-1 and TRBJ2-5, with 7 bases identical to TRBD2. CDR3 size: 12 residues. The trim removed 7 bases at V and 4 bases at J, leaving 4 bases unmatched. Germline V CDR1 and CDR2: SGHRS, YFSETQ. The CDR3 sequence is CASSPGGETQYF. CDR3 in DNA: TGCGCCAGCTCCCCGGGAGGAGAGACCCAGTACTTC.

The chain carries TRBV6-1 and TRBJ1-2, with D unresolved. This CDR3 spans 13 amino acids. Trimming cost V 2 bases and J 4 bases, with 8 bases left between them. The V gene's germline CDR1 is MNHNS and CDR2 SASEGT. This chain's CDR3 is CASSERRAYGYTF. CDR3 coding DNA: TGTGCCAGCAGTGAAAGGCGGGCCTATGGCTACACCTTC.

The chain has TRBV21-1 and TRBJ2-6; the D segment call TRBD2 is taken from the table without a DNA check. TRBV21-1 is deemed a pseudogene. This CDR3 is 14 amino acids long. CDR3 in amino acids: CASSKSSGANVLTF. The CDR3 nucleotides are TGTGCCAGCAGCAAAAGTAGTGGGGCCAACGTCCTGACTTTC.

The V call is TRBV5-6, the J call TRBJ2-7; TRBD2 agrees at 9 bases. Germline V CDR1 and CDR2: SGHDT, YYEEEE. With V trimmed by 1 base and J by 4 bases, 6 bases remained unmatched. CDR3 size: 15 residues. DNA of the CDR3: TGTGCCAGCAGCTTGCCAGGCGGGAGGGGATACGAGCAGTACTTC. Protein product: CASSLPGGRGYEQYF.

This sequence joins TRBV9 and TRBJ1-3; D perhaps matches TRBD1 (5 bases). The CDR3 has 14 residues. The V gene's germline CDR1 is SGDLS and CDR2 YYNGEE. Trimming shortened V by 7 bases and J by 0 bases, and 11 bases separated the two germline ends. The CDR3 loop reads CASGGLDSGNTIYF. The CDR3 DNA reads TGTGCCAGCGGGGGACTGGACTCTGGAAACACCATATATTTT.

The chain is built from TRBV4-2 and TRBJ2-5; 10 nucleotides agree with TRBD2. The CDR3 has 15 residues. J gave up 2 bases and V 4 bases, and 4 bases lay outside the gene matches. The germline V gene encodes CDR1 LGHNA and CDR2 YNFKEQ. CDR3 nucleotide sequence: TGTGCCAGCAGCCCGGGACTAGCGCCACAAGAGACCCAGTACTTC. As protein: CASSPGLAPQETQYF.

The V gene is TRBV28, the J gene TRBJ2-1; D gene uncertain. Germline V lookup: CDR1 MDHEN, CDR2 SYDVKM. The V and J ends lost 10 bases and 4 bases respectively, with 17 bases between them. This CDR3 is 14 amino acids long. The CDR3 loop reads CAIYGNPPYNEQFF. CDR3 coding DNA: TGTGCCATCTATGGTAATCCACCTTACAATGAGCAGTTCTTC.